Below, 32 T cell receptor beta chains from the same sample are listed, as sequenced in a study of shared clonotypes between healthy human individuals. Sequenced by immunoSEQ multiplex PCR; TCRdb stores in-frame clones only, minus some. Of around 940,000 clones listed, 60% to 85% are singletons. Material: memory CD4+ T cells sorted from blood. Subset given: CD45RA-negative fraction. These receptors were taken from a man aged 18 to 30 in good health.

The V call is TRBV2, the J call TRBJ2-1; D gene ambiguous. Trimming cost V 3 bases and J 8 bases, with 14 bases left between them. From germline, CDR1 is SNHLY and CDR2 FYNNEI. This CDR3 comprises 14 residues. Here the CDR3 reads CASSEDPRYHEQFF. As DNA, the CDR3 is TGTGCCAGCAGTGAGGACCCTAGATACCATGAGCAGTTCTTC. Full variable domain (rest looked up from reference TRBV2 and TRBJ2-1): EPEVTQTPSHQVTQMGQEVILRCVPISNHLYFYWYRQILGQKVEFLVSFYNNEISEKSEIFDDQFSVERPDGSNFTLKIRSTKLEDSAMYFCASSEDPRYHEQFFGPGTRLTVL.

This clone has more than one count but fewer than ten. The V gene is TRBV30, the J gene TRBJ1-1; 10 nucleotides line up with TRBD1. Trimming took 2 bases from V and 2 from J; bases not matched to a gene: 11. This CDR3 is 17 amino acids long. CDR1 is GTSNPN and CDR2 is SVGIG in the germline V gene (reference sequence). The CDR3 region has the DNA TGTGCCTGGAGTCACCGGGACAGGGGTTTTCCAAACACTGAAGCTTTCTTT. Translating gives CAWSHRDRGFPNTEAFF.

The V gene is TRBV6-1, the J gene TRBJ2-7; TRBD1 aligns across 7 bases. CDR1 and CDR2 from the germline V gene are MNHNS and SASEGT. This CDR3 has 14 residues. Trimming at V came to 5 bases and at J to 3 bases, leaving 7 bases not matched to a gene. The CDR3 DNA follows: TGTGCCAGCAGTTCAGGGGGTGGAGTCTACGAGCAGTACTTC. This gives the protein CASSSGGGVYEQYF.

The rearrangement joins TRBV29-1 to TRBJ2-3; D remains ambiguous. V dropped 2 bases and J dropped 4 bases, with 7 bases sitting between them. Germline values: CDR1 SQVTM, CDR2 ANQGSEA. CDR3 length: 12 amino acids. Here the CDR3 reads CSVEIFADTQYF. The CDR3 nucleotides are TGCAGCGTTGAAATATTTGCAGATACGCAGTATTTT.

This chain connects TRBV19 to TRBJ2-3, with TRBD1 identical over 10 bases. This CDR3 has 14 residues. V trimming: 10 bases; J trimming: 2 bases; junction bases outside the gene matches: 6. Germline V lookup: CDR1 LNHDA, CDR2 SQIVND (reference sequence). The CDR3 coding sequence is TGTGCCACTGAGGGACAGGGGCACACAGATACGCAGTATTTT. It translates to CATEGQGHTDTQYF.

This clone was seen once. The CDR3 reads CASSTSGRATGELFF. CDR3 nucleotide sequence: TGCGCCAGCTCAACTAGCGGGAGGGCCACCGGGGAGCTGTTTTTT. The V and J genes are TRBV10-1 and TRBJ2-2; 13 bases fit TRBD2. Germline CDR1 and CDR2: WNHNN and SYGVQD (reference sequence). This CDR3 spans 15 amino acids. After removal of 8 bases from V and 4 bases from J, the junction contained 4 bases not matched to a gene.

The CDR3 sequence is CAISVNRQETQYF. The CDR3 DNA is TGTGCCATCAGTGTAAACAGACAAGAGACCCAGTACTTC. The chain carries TRBV10-3 and TRBJ2-5; D ambiguous. Looked up from germline, CDR1 is ENHRY and CDR2 is SYGVKD. Trimming cost V 4 bases and J 2 bases, with 8 bases left between them. CDR3 length: 13 residues.

V is TRBV6-6 and J is TRBJ1-1; D is unclear. CDR3 length equals 12 residues. CDR1 and CDR2 (germline): MNHNY, SVGAGI (reference sequence). Trimming pared 6 bases from V and 5 bases from J, leaving 10 bases between. The CDR3 loop reads CASSPRRTEAFF. In DNA, the CDR3 is TGTGCCAGCAGCCCACGGCGGACTGAAGCTTTCTTT.

The V gene is TRBV7-2, the J gene TRBJ2-3, with 10 positions matching TRBD2. Germline V lookup: CDR1 SGHTA, CDR2 FQGNSA. Trimming cost V 1 base and J 0 bases; bases outside gene matches: 4. This CDR3 is built from 17 residues. This CDR3 is CASSLGTSGPSTDTQYF. DNA for the CDR3: TGTGCCAGCAGCTTAGGGACTAGCGGACCTAGCACAGATACGCAGTATTTT. The whole variable domain, filled in from reference TRBV7-2 and TRBJ2-3, reads GAGVSQSPSNKVTEKGKDVELRCDPISGHTALYWYRQSLGQGLEFLIYFQGNSAPDKSGLPSDRFSAERTGGSVSTLTIQRTQQEDSAVYLCASSLGTSGPSTDTQYFGPGTRLTVL.

Only a few counts were recorded for this clone. This chain links TRBV10-3 with TRBJ2-1; 9 bases align to TRBD1. From germline, CDR1 is ENHRY and CDR2 SYGVKD. There are 14 residues in the CDR3. After removal of 4 bases from V and 7 bases from J, the junction contained 5 bases not matched to a gene. The CDR3 DNA follows: TGTGCCATCAGTGGGACAGGGGACAAAAATGAGCAGTTCTTC. As protein: CAISGTGDKNEQFF.

This clone was observed a handful of times. The rearrangement joins TRBV10-1 to TRBJ2-7; D gene ambiguous. Germline loops: CDR1 WNHNN, CDR2 SYGVQD (reference sequence). Between the trimmed V and J ends, which lost 0 bases and 3 bases, there was a span of 6 bases. The CDR3 has 13 residues. This chain's CDR3 is CASSESLGYEQYF. CDR3 nucleotides: TGCGCCAGCAGTGAGTCTTTAGGCTACGAGCAGTACTTC.

The gene calls are TRBV18 and TRBJ2-7, with TRBD2 matching 10 bases. V dropped 6 bases and J dropped 5; count of bases not matched to a gene: 7. Germline loops: CDR1 KGHSH, CDR2 LQKENI. The CDR3 sequence is 14 residues long. The CDR3 coding sequence is TGTGCCAGCTCCGAACTAGCGGGAAATAACGAGCAGTACTTC. Its protein is CASSELAGNNEQYF.

The rearrangement links TRBV19 to TRBJ2-7; 9 bases match TRBD1. The length of the CDR3 is 15 residues. J was trimmed by 3 bases and V by 2 bases; bases with no gene match: 5. Germline V gene data show CDR1 as LNHDA and CDR2 as SQIVND (reference sequence). CDR3: CASSISPGQGYEQYF. CDR3 DNA: TGTGCCAGTAGTATATCCCCGGGACAGGGCTACGAGCAGTACTTC.

The V gene is TRBV25-1, the J gene TRBJ2-7; 8 positions agree with TRBD2. With 4 bases clipped from V and 5 bases from J, the junction kept 7 bases outside the gene matches. The CDR3 has 14 amino acids. Germline V CDR1 and CDR2: MGHDK, SYGVNS. CDR3 protein: CASSVSGRRNEQYF. In DNA, the CDR3 is TGTGCCAGCAGTGTAAGCGGGAGAAGGAACGAGCAGTACTTC.

The rearrangement uses TRBV9 and TRBJ1-1, with D perhaps TRBD1 (6 bases). Germline CDR1 SGDLS, CDR2 YYNGEE. The CDR3 spans 17 residues. The germline V and J ends were trimmed by 4 bases and 0 bases, with 19 bases remaining between them. DNA of the CDR3: TGTGCCAGCAGCCCCTCGGTTACCGGGACACTGAACACTGAAGCTTTCTTT. Encoded protein: CASSPSVTGTLNTEAFF.

The V gene is TRBV6-1, the J gene TRBJ2-7, with 12 positions matching TRBD1. J was trimmed by 7 bases and V by 8 bases; bases with no gene match: 9. CDR1 is MNHNS and CDR2 is SASEGT in the germline V gene. This CDR3 region has 14 residues. CDR3 DNA sequence: TGTGCCAGCCTGACGGGACAGGGGGCGGGGGAGCAGTACTTC. The encoded protein is CASLTGQGAGEQYF.

This chain connects TRBV6-5 to TRBJ2-3; D possibly uses TRBD1 or TRBD2 (5 bases each). The CDR3 length is 16 residues. Germline V gene lookup returns CDR1 MNHEY and CDR2 SVGAGI. Trimming removed 0 bases at V and 0 bases at J, with 10 bases between. The CDR3 nucleotides read TGTGCCAGCAGTTACTCAGGGACGGAGAGCACAGATACGCAGTATTTT. Its protein is CASSYSGTESTDTQYF.

The sample holds a few counts of this clone. The sample has other DNA sequences that encode this CDR3 too. The chain uses TRBV5-1 and TRBJ1-5; possible D gene TRBD1, 5 bases. CDR3 length: 15 amino acids. Germline-derived CDR1 and CDR2 are SGHRS and YFSETQ. Trimming took off 4 bases at V and 0 bases at J, with 11 bases between the two ends. The CDR3 DNA reads TGCGCCAGCAGCCCCGGACAAGCTAGCAATCAGCCCCAGCATTTT. Amino acids: CASSPGQASNQPQHF.

This clone was observed a handful of times. This chain connects TRBV7-2 to TRBJ1-6; no definite D call. The V end was cut by 7 bases, the J end by 13 bases, with 14 bases between. The germline gives CDR1 SGHTA, CDR2 FQGNSA. The CDR3 has 12 residues. The CDR3 sequence: CASNTDLGPLHF. Written as DNA, the CDR3 is TGTGCCAGCAACACTGACCTCGGGCCCCTCCACTTT.

This chain joins TRBV5-1 and TRBJ2-3, with TRBD2 identical over 7 bases. This CDR3 is built from 14 residues. CDR1 is SGHRS, CDR2 YFSETQ, per germline. V dropped 5 bases and J dropped 0; count of bases not matched to a gene: 3. The CDR3 DNA reads as TGCGCCAGCAGGAGCGGGGCTAGCACAGATACGCAGTATTTT. Its translation is CASRSGASTDTQYF.

The rearrangement joins TRBV2 to TRBJ2-3; D call uncertain. V was cut by 6 bases and J by 2 bases, with 12 bases left in between. Germline V gives CDR1 SNHLY, CDR2 FYNNEI. The CDR3 spans 14 residues. The CDR3 coding sequence is TGTGCCAGCAGAGTTATCTCCGCCACAGATACGCAGTATTTT. Translating it yields CASRVISATDTQYF.

A remark on this clone: This specimen includes other DNA sequences encoding the same CDR3. The V gene is TRBV7-9, the J gene TRBJ2-7; D could derive from TRBD1 or TRBD2 (5 bases each). This CDR3 comprises 15 residues. V was clipped by 5 bases and J by 0 bases, with 14 bases between them. Germline assignment: CDR1 SEHNR and CDR2 FQNEAQ (reference sequence). CDR3 in amino acids: CASSPPGRSSYEQYF. DNA for the CDR3: TGTGCCAGCAGCCCTCCGGGACGCAGCTCCTACGAGCAGTACTTC.

V and J are TRBV6-1 and TRBJ1-4, with 8 bases lining up with TRBD1. V gave up 2 bases and J gave up 3 bases; unmatched junction bases: 8. The germline CDR1 and CDR2 sequences are MNHNS and SASEGT. The CDR3 runs to 17 residues. For the CDR3, the DNA is TGTGCCAGCAGTGAACTTCGGCAGGGGGCAGCTAATGAAAAACTGTTTTTT. As protein: CASSELRQGAANEKLFF.

The chain employs TRBV4-1 and TRBJ2-1; 9 bases match TRBD2. The CDR3 contains 16 residues. CDR1 and CDR2 from the germline V gene are MGHRA and YSYEKL. V was pared by 1 base and J by 3 bases, with 4 bases of the junction left unmatched. DNA of the CDR3: TGCGCCAGCAGCCAAGGAACTAGCGGGTTCTACAATGAGCAGTTCTTC. Its translation: CASSQGTSGFYNEQFF.

The chain joins TRBV11-3 to TRBJ2-3, with TRBD2 as a possible D gene (6 bases). CDR1 and CDR2 (germline): SGHNT, YENEEA. The CDR3 totals 13 residues. V gave up 0 bases and J gave up 7 bases, with 8 bases separating them. The CDR3 coding sequence is TGTGCCAGCAGCTTAGAGGGGGGACATACGCAGTATTTT. It specifies CASSLEGGHTQYF.

This chain connects TRBV6-1 to TRBJ1-2; no firm D call. CDR3 size: 17 residues. The germline V gene has CDR1 MNHNS and CDR2 SASEGT. The V and J ends lost 0 bases and 0 bases respectively, with 14 bases between them. Here the CDR3 DNA reads TGTGCCAGCAGTGAAGCGTGGACCCCCCCAGCTAACTATGGCTACACCTTC. Protein: CASSEAWTPPANYGYTF.

This clone was found a few times. The chain recombines TRBV30 with TRBJ2-1; D gene ambiguous. Trimming removed 0 bases at V and 7 bases at J, with 4 bases between. This CDR3 is built from 11 residues. Per germline, CDR1 GTSNPN and CDR2 SVGIG (reference sequence). CDR3 sequence (DNA): TGTGCCTGGAGTGTTTGGAATGAGCAGTTCTTC. Protein sequence: CAWSVWNEQFF.

At least ten counts were recorded for this clone. This sequence joins TRBV6-1 and TRBJ1-4; D gene uncertain. This CDR3 comprises 12 residues. Trimming removed 3 bases from V and 8 bases from J, with 7 bases in between. Germline V gene lookup returns CDR1 MNHNS and CDR2 SASEGT. CDR3 sequence (DNA): TGTGCCAGCAGTGATGAAGGCGAAAAACTGTTTTTT. It specifies CASSDEGEKLFF.

The rearrangement uses TRBV5-4 and TRBJ2-7; 8 bases line up with TRBD2. Per the germline V gene, CDR1 is SGHNT and CDR2 is YYREEE (reference sequence). V trimming: 0 bases; J trimming: 4 bases; junction bases outside the gene matches: 3. This CDR3 has 14 residues. The CDR3 protein is CASSLDSSGYEQYF. CDR3 DNA sequence: TGTGCCAGCAGCTTGGATTCTAGCGGGTACGAGCAGTACTTC.

The CDR3 sequence is CASSPGAQGRSGELFF. The DNA of the CDR3 is TGCGCCAGCAGCCCCGGGGCGCAGGGTAGGTCCGGGGAGCTGTTTTTT. The chain recombines TRBV4-1 with TRBJ2-2; D may be TRBD1 or TRBD2 (5 bases each). Trimming removed 4 bases at V and 6 bases at J, with 18 bases between. The CDR3 is 16 residues long. CDR1 and CDR2 (germline): MGHRA, YSYEKL.

In its sample, this clone was seen a few times. This chain connects TRBV19 to TRBJ1-1; D gene unclear. This CDR3 region has 14 residues. Trimming cost V 5 bases and J 0 bases, with 10 bases left between them. Germline CDR1 and CDR2: LNHDA and SQIVND (reference sequence). CDR3: CASSQTAMNTEAFF. CDR3 nucleotides: TGTGCCAGTAGTCAGACGGCGATGAACACTGAAGCTTTCTTT.

There are many counts of this clone. The chain uses TRBV6-6 and TRBJ1-1, with D unresolved. V shed 5 bases and J shed 0 bases, with 10 bases lying between them. CDR3 length: 14 residues. Germline CDR1 MNHNY, CDR2 SVGAGI (reference sequence). The CDR3: CASSSPGMNTEAFF. In DNA form, the CDR3 reads TGTGCCAGCAGTAGTCCCGGCATGAACACTGAAGCTTTCTTT.